These 22 T cell receptor beta chains were all obtained from the same sample, sequenced in a study of shared clonotypes between healthy human individuals (TCRdb year 2020). The library was built by means of the immunoSEQ multiplex PCR assay. This immuneACCESS table, as held by TCRdb, lists in-frame sequences with V and J called but not all clones. Of the missing ones, under half trace to an unresolved V gene in checked studies; the others have no known cause. For this sample the table gives about 2 million clones, of which about 95% were detected only once. The ten largest clones capture 1% to 1.5% of the sample. CD8 naive samples consisted of CD45RO-negative cells that were positively selected for CCR7, yielding a CD45RA+CCR7+ population without TemRA cells. The sample comprised naive CD8+ T cells sorted from blood. In light of the paper, this sample's cell subset or site label describes: CD45RA+CCR7+. These receptors all stem from a man aged 18 to 29 in good health.

Of note for this clone: Other nucleotide sequences in the sample specify the same CDR3. This chain connects TRBV7-9 to TRBJ1-2; D unclear. The V end was cut by 1 base, the J end by 5 bases, with 11 bases between. Germline CDR1 is SEHNR and CDR2 is FQNEAQ (reference sequence). The CDR3 extends over 14 amino acids. The CDR3 DNA follows: TGTGCCAGCAGCTTAGGCGAGGAAAGTTATGGCTACACCTTC. As protein: CASSLGEESYGYTF.

With regard to this clone: The sample contains more than one DNA sequence encoding this CDR3. The chain has TRBV27 and TRBJ1-5, with a weak D call TRBD1 (6 bases). The CDR3 is 15 amino acids. CDR1 and CDR2 from the germline V gene are MNHEY and SMNVEV (reference sequence). Trimming stripped 2 bases from V and 2 bases from J, with 10 bases between. This CDR3 reads CASSLGRGGNQPQHF. The CDR3 DNA follows: TGTGCCAGCAGTTTAGGCAGGGGAGGCAATCAGCCCCAGCATTTT.

V usage is TRBV27 and J usage is TRBJ1-1; TRBD1 is a possible D gene (5 bases). CDR1 is MNHEY and CDR2 is SMNVEV in the germline V gene (reference sequence). CDR3 size: 14 residues. The germline V and J ends were trimmed by 8 bases and 0 bases, with 13 bases remaining between them. The DNA for the CDR3 is TGTGCCAGCTTTCTCAGAGGGGTGAACACTGAAGCTTTCTTT. Residues: CASFLRGVNTEAFF.

The genes are TRBV19 and TRBJ1-5, with D tentatively TRBD1 (5 bases). Trimming stripped 1 base from V and 3 bases from J, with 10 bases between. This CDR3 contains 15 residues. The germline CDR1 and CDR2 sequences are LNHDA and SQIVND (reference sequence). The CDR3 spells CASSIVEGANQPQHF. In DNA, the CDR3 is TGTGCCAGTAGTATAGTAGAAGGGGCCAATCAGCCCCAGCATTTT. The full variable domain, its missing parts supplied by reference TRBV19 and TRBJ1-5, is DGGITQSPKYLFRKEGQNVTLSCEQNLNHDAMYWYRQDPGQGLRLIYYSQIVNDFQKGDIAEGYSVSREKKESFPLTVTSAQKNPTAFYLCASSIVEGANQPQHFGDGTRLSIL.

This clone was seen a single time. The chain carries TRBV15 and TRBJ2-3, with a tentative D call TRBD2 (6 bases). Germline V gene lookup returns CDR1 LNHNV and CDR2 YYDKDF (reference sequence). V lost 11 bases and J lost 1, with 13 bases in between. The CDR3 is 13 residues long. The CDR3 region is CASRDQGTDTQYF. CDR3 bases: TGTGCCTCGCGGGACCAGGGCACAGATACGCAGTATTTT.

The chain couples TRBV19 to TRBJ2-1, with 9 bases fitting TRBD2. V lost 4 bases, J lost 9 bases, and 4 bases stayed unmatched. This CDR3 spans 13 amino acids. Germline V gene lookup returns CDR1 LNHDA and CDR2 SQIVND (reference sequence). DNA for the CDR3: TGTGCCAGTAGTAGCGGGGGGGCCTCTGAGCAGTTCTTC. Translation: CASSSGGASEQFF. Looking up the rest from reference TRBV19 and TRBJ2-1 gives the full variable domain: DGGITQSPKYLFRKEGQNVTLSCEQNLNHDAMYWYRQDPGQGLRLIYYSQIVNDFQKGDIAEGYSVSREKKESFPLTVTSAQKNPTAFYLCASSSGGASEQFFGPGTRLTVL.

In the case of this clone: Other nucleotide sequences in the sample specify the same CDR3. This chain joins TRBV27 and TRBJ2-1; unclear D gene. Per germline, CDR1 MNHEY and CDR2 SMNVEV (reference sequence). This CDR3 is built from 16 residues. V lost 0 bases to trimming and J lost 0 bases, with 9 bases between them. This chain's CDR3 is CASSLSPGSSYNEQFF. DNA for the CDR3: TGTGCCAGCAGTTTATCTCCCGGGTCCTCCTACAATGAGCAGTTCTTC.

The rearrangement joins TRBV6-5 to TRBJ2-5; D is uncertain. This CDR3 has 15 amino acids. Trimming removed 6 bases at V and 0 bases at J, with 14 bases between. Germline-derived CDR1 and CDR2 are MNHEY and SVGAGI. CDR3 sequence: CASSFPNTYQETQYF. CDR3 DNA sequence: TGTGCCAGCAGCTTTCCCAACACGTACCAAGAGACCCAGTACTTC.

The V and J genes are TRBV4-3 and TRBJ1-1; D not certain. CDR1 is LGHNA, CDR2 YSLEER, per germline. CDR3 length: 15 amino acids. V was clipped by 0 bases and J by 1 base, with 9 bases between them. The CDR3 reads CASSQDWAGNTEAFF. The CDR3 DNA follows: TGCGCCAGCAGCCAAGATTGGGCAGGGAACACTGAAGCTTTCTTT.

The CDR3 protein is CASSLAGLGILDYGYTF. In DNA, the CDR3 is TGTGCCAGCAGCTTAGCTGGGTTGGGCATCTTGGACTATGGCTACACCTTC. J is TRBJ1-2 and V is TRBV7-9; D not resolved. The CDR3 totals 17 residues. V gave up 0 bases and J gave up 3 bases, with 17 bases separating them. In germline, CDR1 is SEHNR, CDR2 FQNEAQ (reference sequence).

In this sample, this clone turned up once. The chain couples TRBV10-2 to TRBJ1-5, with 9 bases identical to TRBD1. The CDR3 consists of 17 residues. Germline CDR1 is WSHSY and CDR2 is SAAADI. Trimming took 2 bases from V and 4 from J; bases not matched to a gene: 9. The CDR3 DNA reads TGCGCCAGCAGTGAGGACCATCGGACAGGGGTGAATCAGCCCCAGCATTTT. It specifies CASSEDHRTGVNQPQHF.

V usage is TRBV28 and J usage is TRBJ2-3, with 7 nucleotides matching TRBD1. The junction had 22 bases not matched to a gene; V was cut back by 4 bases and J by 0 bases. Germline assignment: CDR1 MDHEN and CDR2 SYDVKM. This CDR3 contains 21 residues. The CDR3 nucleotides read TGTGCCAGCAGTTCACTCGTCCCCAGCAGAAAATCGGGACAGAGCACAGATACGCAGTATTTT. Protein product: CASSSLVPSRKSGQSTDTQYF.

The gene calls are TRBV9 and TRBJ2-7; 10 nucleotides align to TRBD1. The V segment lost 7 bases and the J segment 4 bases; nucleotides outside the gene matches: 2. Germline CDR1 reads SGDLS; CDR2 reads YYNGEE. The CDR3 covers 12 residues. The CDR3 sequence: CASGQGVYEQYF. CDR3 bases: TGTGCCAGCGGACAGGGGGTTTACGAGCAGTACTTC.

This rearrangement joins TRBV2 to TRBJ2-2; possibly TRBD1 or TRBD2 for D (5 bases each). Germline CDR1 and CDR2: SNHLY and FYNNEI. The CDR3 consists of 15 residues. The ends were cut back, 8 bases at V and 5 bases at J, with 18 bases in the middle. CDR3 sequence (DNA): TGTGCCAGCCTCAAGGGCAGTGGGGGAACCGGGGAGCTGTTTTTT. Protein product: CASLKGSGGTGELFF. The full variable domain, rest sourced from reference TRBV2 and TRBJ2-2, is EPEVTQTPSHQVTQMGQEVILRCVPISNHLYFYWYRQILGQKVEFLVSFYNNEISEKSEIFDDQFSVERPDGSNFTLKIRSTKLEDSAMYFCASLKGSGGTGELFFGEGSRLTVL.

Regarding this clone: At the DNA level, this CDR3 is encoded by other sequences in the same sample as well. V is TRBV19 and J is TRBJ2-7; 7 bases match TRBD2. J was trimmed by 0 bases and V by 3 bases; bases with no gene match: 2. CDR3 length: 14 residues. Germline lookup yields CDR1 LNHDA and CDR2 SQIVND (reference sequence). The CDR3 spells CASSIRGSSYEQYF. The CDR3 DNA reads as TGTGCCAGTAGTATTCGCGGGAGCTCCTACGAGCAGTACTTC.

V is TRBV5-1 and J is TRBJ1-1; 9 bases map to TRBD1. V was clipped by 2 bases and J by 9 bases; unmatched bases: 11. Germline CDR1 SGHRS, CDR2 YFSETQ. The CDR3 spans 15 residues. DNA for the CDR3: TGCGCCAGCAGCTTCGGGGACAGGGCGGGTTGGCAAGCTTTCTTT. Protein: CASSFGDRAGWQAFF. Using reference TRBV5-1 and TRBJ1-1 for the parts outside the CDR3, the full variable domain is KAGVTQTPRYLIKTRGQQVTLSCSPISGHRSVSWYQQTPGQGLQFLFEYFSETQRNKGNFPGRFSGRQFSNSRSEMNVSTLELGDSALYLCASSFGDRAGWQAFFGQGTRLTVV.

This chain joins TRBV27 and TRBJ2-7; 8 nucleotides match TRBD2. CDR3 length: 14 amino acids. With 5 bases clipped from V and 2 bases from J, the junction kept 5 bases outside the gene matches. Germline loops: CDR1 MNHEY, CDR2 SMNVEV (reference sequence). CDR3 amino acids: CASSAGGQTYEQYF. CDR3 in DNA: TGTGCCAGCAGTGCGGGGGGACAAACCTACGAGCAGTACTTC.

This clone showed up just once. The chain has TRBV19 and TRBJ1-1; no clear D gene. This CDR3 has 14 residues. Germline V lookup: CDR1 LNHDA, CDR2 SQIVND (reference sequence). Trimming took off 3 bases at V and 3 bases at J, with 11 bases between the two ends. In DNA form, the CDR3 reads TGTGCCAGTAGTATCTATCCAGCGGACACTGAAGCTTTCTTT. Protein product: CASSIYPADTEAFF.

V and J are TRBV5-1 and TRBJ2-2; D remains ambiguous. Germline assignment: CDR1 SGHRS and CDR2 YFSETQ. The germline V and J ends were trimmed by 2 bases and 4 bases, with 6 bases remaining between them. This CDR3 spans 13 amino acids. In DNA, the CDR3 is TGCGCCAGCAGCTTAAAGCGCACCGGGGAGCTGTTTTTT. Encoded protein: CASSLKRTGELFF.

V and J are TRBV10-1 and TRBJ2-1; 9 bases match TRBD2. After removal of 3 bases from V and 8 bases from J, the junction contained 8 bases not matched to a gene. Germline assignment: CDR1 WNHNN and CDR2 SYGVQD (reference sequence). CDR3 length: 15 residues. This CDR3 reads CASSDPAGGGDEQFF. DNA of the CDR3: TGCGCCAGCAGTGATCCAGCGGGAGGCGGGGATGAGCAGTTCTTC.

The chain has TRBV7-9 and TRBJ2-1; D perhaps matches TRBD2 (5 bases). Trimming pared 1 base from V and 7 bases from J, leaving 8 bases between. The CDR3 runs 13 residues. Germline-derived CDR1 and CDR2 are SEHNR and FQNEAQ (reference sequence). The CDR3 loop is CASSLGLPNEQFF. CDR3 DNA sequence: TGTGCCAGCAGCTTAGGACTACCTAATGAGCAGTTCTTC.

The chain combines TRBV5-1 with TRBJ1-1; D unresolved. This CDR3 is 16 amino acids long. V gave up 0 bases and J gave up 1 base, with 13 bases separating them. Germline V gene data show CDR1 as SGHRS and CDR2 as YFSETQ. The CDR3 spells CASSLVRGSANTEAFF. CDR3 bases: TGCGCCAGCAGCTTGGTTCGGGGATCGGCGAACACTGAAGCTTTCTTT.